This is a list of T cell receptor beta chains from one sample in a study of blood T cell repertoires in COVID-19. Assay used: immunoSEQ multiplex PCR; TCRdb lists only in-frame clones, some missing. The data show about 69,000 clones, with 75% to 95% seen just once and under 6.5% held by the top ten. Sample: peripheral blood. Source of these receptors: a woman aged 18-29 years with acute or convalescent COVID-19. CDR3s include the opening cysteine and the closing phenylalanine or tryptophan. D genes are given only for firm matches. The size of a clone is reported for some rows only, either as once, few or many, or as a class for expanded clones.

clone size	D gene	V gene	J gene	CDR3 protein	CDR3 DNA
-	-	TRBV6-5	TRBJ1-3	CASSRGASGNTIYF	TGTGCCAGCAGTAGGGGTGCGTCTGGAAACACCATATATTTT
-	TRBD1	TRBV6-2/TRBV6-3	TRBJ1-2	CASSYSGQGADYGYTF	TGTGCCAGCAGTTACTCCGGACAGGGGGCAGACTATGGCTACACCTTC
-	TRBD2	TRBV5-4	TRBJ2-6	CASSSDSLAGSSGANVLTF	TGTGCCAGCAGTTCTGACTCGCTAGCGGGCAGCTCTGGGGCCAACGTCCTGACTTTC
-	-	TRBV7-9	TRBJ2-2	CASSLVRVKNPTGELFF	TGTGCCAGCAGCTTAGTCCGGGTAAAAAACCCCACCGGGGAGCTGTTTTTT
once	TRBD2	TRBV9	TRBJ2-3	CASSVFVAGGADTQYF	TGTGCCAGCAGCGTATTTGTAGCGGGAGGCGCAGATACGCAGTATTTT
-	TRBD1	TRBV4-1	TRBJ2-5	CASSQQGAETQYF	TGCGCCAGCAGCCAACAGGGGGCAGAGACCCAGTACTTC
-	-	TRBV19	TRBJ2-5	CASSIQGRETQYF	TGTGCCAGTAGTATTCAGGGGAGAGAGACCCAGTACTTC
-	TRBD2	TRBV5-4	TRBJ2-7	CASSLGGGRGEQYF	TGTGCCAGCAGCTTGGGGGGAGGGCGTGGGGAGCAGTACTTC
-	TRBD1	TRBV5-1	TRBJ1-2	CASRVGTGHNYGYTF	TGCGCCAGCAGAGTTGGGACAGGACATAACTATGGCTACACCTTC
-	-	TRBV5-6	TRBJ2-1	CASSAALDNEQFF	TGTGCCAGCAGCGCCGCCCTAGATAATGAGCAGTTCTTC
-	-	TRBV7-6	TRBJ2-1	CASSPRRGNNEQFF	TGTGCCAGCAGCCCAAGAAGAGGAAACAATGAGCAGTTCTTC
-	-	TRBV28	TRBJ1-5	CASSWGVNQPQHF	TGTGCCAGCAGTTGGGGCGTCAATCAGCCCCAGCATTTT
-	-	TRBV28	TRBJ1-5	CASSPPWQGRNQPQHF	TGTGCCAGCAGTCCTCCGTGGCAGGGCCGAAATCAGCCCCAGCATTTT
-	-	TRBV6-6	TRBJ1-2	CASSYPGDYGYTF	TGTGCCAGCAGTTACCCGGGGGACTATGGCTACACCTTC
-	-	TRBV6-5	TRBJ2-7	CASSTVFHYEQYF	TGTGCCAGCAGTACAGTCTTCCACTACGAGCAGTACTTC
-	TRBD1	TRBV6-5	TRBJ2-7	CASSRTGVYEQYF	TGTGCCAGCAGTAGGACAGGGGTCTACGAGCAGTACTTC
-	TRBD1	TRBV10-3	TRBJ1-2	CAIRRDRQPGYTF	TGTGCCATCCGTCGGGACAGGCAGCCTGGCTACACCTTC
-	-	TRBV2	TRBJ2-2	CASSPLVGGLTGELFF	TGTGCCAGCAGTCCCTTGGTGGGGGGGCTCACCGGGGAGCTGTTTTTT
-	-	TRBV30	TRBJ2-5	CAWSQQSSETQYF	TGTGCCTGGAGTCAACAATCTTCCGAGACCCAGTACTTC
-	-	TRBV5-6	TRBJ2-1	CASSSYLDSSYNEQFF	TGTGCCAGCAGCTCGTACTTAGATAGCTCCTACAATGAGCAGTTCTTC
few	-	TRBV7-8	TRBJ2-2	CASSLVAAANTGELFF	TGTGCCAGCAGCTTAGTGGCAGCGGCGAACACCGGGGAGCTGTTTTTT
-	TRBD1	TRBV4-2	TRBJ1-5	CASSQADRDNQPQHF	TGTGCCAGCAGCCAAGCGGACAGGGACAATCAGCCCCAGCATTTT
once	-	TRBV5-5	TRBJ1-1	CASSLVIGMEGMNTEAFF	TGTGCCAGCAGCTTGGTAATAGGAATGGAGGGGATGAACACTGAAGCTTTCTTT
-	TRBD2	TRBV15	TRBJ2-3	CATSSSGRTDTQYF	TGTGCCACCAGCAGTAGCGGGAGGACAGATACGCAGTATTTT
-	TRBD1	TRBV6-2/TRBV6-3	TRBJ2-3	CASSQGARVDTQYF	TGTGCCAGCAGTCAGGGGGCTAGAGTCGATACGCAGTATTTT
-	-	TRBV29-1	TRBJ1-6	CSATGGGAGSPLHF	TGCAGCGCCACGGGTGGGGGGGCTGGATCACCCCTCCACTTT
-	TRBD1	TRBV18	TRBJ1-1	CASSPTQGVMVGKTEAFF	TGTGCCAGCTCACCGACACAGGGGGTTATGGTCGGTAAGACTGAAGCTTTCTTT
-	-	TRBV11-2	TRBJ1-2	CASSLASGQPNYGYTF	TGTGCCAGCAGCTTGGCGTCCGGACAGCCGAACTATGGCTACACCTTC
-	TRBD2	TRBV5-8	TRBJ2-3	CASSEGLFRPSFTDTQYF	TGTGCCAGCAGCGAGGGACTATTCCGGCCTTCGTTCACAGATACGCAGTATTTT